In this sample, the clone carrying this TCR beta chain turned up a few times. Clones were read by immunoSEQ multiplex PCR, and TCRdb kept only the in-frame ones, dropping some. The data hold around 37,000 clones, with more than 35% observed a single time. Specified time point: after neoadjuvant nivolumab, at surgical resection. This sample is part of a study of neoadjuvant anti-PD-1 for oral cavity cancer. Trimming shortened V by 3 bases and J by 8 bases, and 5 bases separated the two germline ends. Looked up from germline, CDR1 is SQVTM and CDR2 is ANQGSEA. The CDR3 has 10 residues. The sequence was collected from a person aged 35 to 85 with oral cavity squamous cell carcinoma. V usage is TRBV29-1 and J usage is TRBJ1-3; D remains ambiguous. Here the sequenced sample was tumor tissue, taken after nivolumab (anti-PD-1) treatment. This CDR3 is CSVEDDTIYF. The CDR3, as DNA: TGCAGCGTTGAGGACGACACCATATATTTT.